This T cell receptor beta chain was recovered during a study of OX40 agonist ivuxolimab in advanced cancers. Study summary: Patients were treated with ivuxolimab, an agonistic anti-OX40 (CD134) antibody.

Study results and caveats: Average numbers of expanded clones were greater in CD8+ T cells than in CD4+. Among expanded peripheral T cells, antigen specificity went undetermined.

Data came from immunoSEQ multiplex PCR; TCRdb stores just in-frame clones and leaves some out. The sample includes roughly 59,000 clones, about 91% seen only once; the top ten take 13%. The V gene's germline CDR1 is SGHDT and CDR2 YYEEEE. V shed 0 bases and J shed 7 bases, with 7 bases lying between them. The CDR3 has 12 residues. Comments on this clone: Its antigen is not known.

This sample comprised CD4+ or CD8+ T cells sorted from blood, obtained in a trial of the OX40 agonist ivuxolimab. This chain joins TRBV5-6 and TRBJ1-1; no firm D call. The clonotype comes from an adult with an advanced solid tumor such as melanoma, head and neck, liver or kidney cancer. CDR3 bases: TGTGCCAGCAGCTTGGCTCTGCGTGAAGCTTTCTTT. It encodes CASSLALREAFF. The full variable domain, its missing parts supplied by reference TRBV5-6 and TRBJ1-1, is DAGVTQSPTHLIKTRGQQVTLRCSPKSGHDTVSWYQQALGQGPQFIFQYYEEEERQRGNFPDRFSGHQFPNYSSELNVNALLLGDSALYLCASSLALREAFFGQGTRLTVV.